Listed below are T cell receptor beta chains from one sample, sequenced in a study of cytomegalovirus exposure and HLA in healthy donors. The table came from immunoSEQ multiplex PCR; TCRdb's copy has only in-frame clones and leaves some out. This sample has about 86,000 clones; approximately 93% occur once, and the top ten carry 0.67%. Material: PBMCs. Source of these receptors: a man aged 18 to 29 in good health and CMV-seronegative. The CDR3 runs from the conserved cysteine through the conserved F or W. D genes are given only for firm matches.

TRBD2 | TRBJ2-5 | TRBV4-3 | CASSRDWAGTSGRARVAETQYF
NA | TRBJ1-6 | TRBV7-9 | CASSLAFGNSPLHF
TRBD1 | TRBJ2-3 | TRBV2 | CASSEWTGFVDTQYF
TRBD2 | TRBJ2-1 | TRBV6-4 | CASSISSGRGYNEQFF
TRBD1 | TRBJ2-5 | TRBV13 | CASSLSGRGNQETQYF
NA | TRBJ1-1 | TRBV2 | CASSEYMANTEAFF
NA | TRBJ2-2 | TRBV2 | CASSGEAKADGELFF
NA | TRBJ1-1 | TRBV7-6 | CASSQILRQAGATEAFF
TRBD1 | TRBJ1-6 | TRBV10-2 | CASSERDRVNSPLHF
TRBD1 | TRBJ1-1 | TRBV11-2 | CASILTTGYAEAFF
NA | TRBJ1-1 | TRBV5-1 | CASSAYRDDTEAFF
NA | TRBJ1-2 | TRBV29-1 | CSVGDTNYGYTF
NA | TRBJ1-4 | TRBV29-1 | CSVADSIREKLFF
NA | TRBJ2-2 | TRBV7-2 | CASNRVSSGELFF
TRBD2 | TRBJ2-1 | TRBV11-3 | CASSLQGAGDFLEQFF
TRBD1 | TRBJ2-7 | TRBV4-2 | CASSQDGTGREQYF
TRBD1 | TRBJ1-2 | TRBV6-1 | CASSELDRGRGYTF
NA | TRBJ2-1 | TRBV10-1 | CASSGSRNNEQFF
NA | TRBJ1-2 | TRBV9 | CASSVSLAESYGYTF
TRBD1 | TRBJ2-5 | TRBV7-2 | CASSLASHRGRGETQYF